This T cell receptor beta chain was sequenced in a study of T cells in women clearing cervical HPV infection. Whole-study context: Case blood was drawn a median roughly 160 days after lesion detection. HLA type stays a possible confounder, typing being limited.

On this clone: The CDR3 goes on 3 residues after the read ends, and that part is filled in from the germline J gene.

Using immunoSEQ multiplex PCR, the repertoire was profiled, and TCRdb retains in-frame clones only, with some absent. This repertoire includes approximately 33,000 clones. Germline CDR1 reads DFQATT; CDR2 reads SNEGSKA (reference sequence). This CDR3 is built from 14 residues. V gave up 5 bases and J gave up 2 bases; unmatched junction bases: 5. Material: blood buffy coat. The chain carries TRBV20-1 and TRBJ2-5, with TRBD1 identical over 10 bases. The clonotype was recovered from a woman between 18 and 69 years old with a cervical HPV16 infection that either progressed to CIN3+ or cleared (not recorded which). The CDR3 DNA, read in part, is TGCAGTGCTCGGGACAGGGGAGCTCAAGAGACC. Protein product: CSARDRGAQET. The whole CDR3 reads CSARDRGAQETQYF.